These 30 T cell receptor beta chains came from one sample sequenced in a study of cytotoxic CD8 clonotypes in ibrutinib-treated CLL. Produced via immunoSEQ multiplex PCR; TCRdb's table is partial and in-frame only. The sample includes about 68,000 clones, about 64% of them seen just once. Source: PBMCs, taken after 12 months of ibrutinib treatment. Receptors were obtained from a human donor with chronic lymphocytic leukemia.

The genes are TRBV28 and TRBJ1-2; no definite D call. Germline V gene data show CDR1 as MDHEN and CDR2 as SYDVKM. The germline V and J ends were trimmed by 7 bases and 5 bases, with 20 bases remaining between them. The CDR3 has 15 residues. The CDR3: CASTPSHGEHYGYTF. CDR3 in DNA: TGTGCCAGCACCCCCTCCCATGGGGAGCATTATGGCTACACCTTC.

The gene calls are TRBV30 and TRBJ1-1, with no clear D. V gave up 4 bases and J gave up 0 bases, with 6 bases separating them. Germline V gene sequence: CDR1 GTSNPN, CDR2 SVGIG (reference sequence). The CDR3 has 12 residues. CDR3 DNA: TGTGCCTGGACTAACATGAACACTGAAGCTTTCTTT. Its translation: CAWTNMNTEAFF.

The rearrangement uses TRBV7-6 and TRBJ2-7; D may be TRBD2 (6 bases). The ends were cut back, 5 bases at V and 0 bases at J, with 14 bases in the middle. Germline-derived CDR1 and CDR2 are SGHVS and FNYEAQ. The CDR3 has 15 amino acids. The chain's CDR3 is CASSPQQTSSYEQYF. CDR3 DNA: TGTGCCAGCAGCCCCCAGCAGACTAGCTCCTACGAGCAGTACTTC.

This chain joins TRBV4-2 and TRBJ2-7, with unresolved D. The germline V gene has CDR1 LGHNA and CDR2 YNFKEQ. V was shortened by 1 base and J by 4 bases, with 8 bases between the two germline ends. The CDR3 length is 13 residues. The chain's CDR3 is CASSQVRRYEQYF. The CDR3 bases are TGTGCCAGCAGCCAAGTCCGAAGATACGAGCAGTACTTC.

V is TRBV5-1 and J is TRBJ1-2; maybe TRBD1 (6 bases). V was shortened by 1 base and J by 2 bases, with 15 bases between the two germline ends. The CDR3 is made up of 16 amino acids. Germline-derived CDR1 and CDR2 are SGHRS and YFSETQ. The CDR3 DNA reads TGCGCCAGCAGCTTGTCTCCGGGGGCGTCAAACTATGGCTACACCTTC. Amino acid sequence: CASSLSPGASNYGYTF.

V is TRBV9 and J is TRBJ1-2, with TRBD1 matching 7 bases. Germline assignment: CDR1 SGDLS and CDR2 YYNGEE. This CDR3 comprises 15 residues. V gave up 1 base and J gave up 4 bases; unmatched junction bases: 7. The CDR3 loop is CASSVYTGVGYGYTF. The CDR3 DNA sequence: TGTGCCAGCAGCGTATATACAGGGGTCGGCTATGGCTACACCTTC.

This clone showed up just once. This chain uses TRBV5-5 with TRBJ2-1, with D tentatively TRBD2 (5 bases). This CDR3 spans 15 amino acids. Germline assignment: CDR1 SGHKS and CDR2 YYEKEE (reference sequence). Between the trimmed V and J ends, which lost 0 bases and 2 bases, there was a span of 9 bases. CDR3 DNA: TGTGCCAGCAGCTTGGCGGGAATAGCCTACAATGAGCAGTTCTTC. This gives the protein CASSLAGIAYNEQFF.

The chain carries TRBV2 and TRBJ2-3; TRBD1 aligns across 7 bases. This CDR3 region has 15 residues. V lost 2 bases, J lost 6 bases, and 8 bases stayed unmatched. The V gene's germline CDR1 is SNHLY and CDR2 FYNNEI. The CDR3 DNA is TGTGCCAGCAGTGAACAACAGGGGCTAGGGGATACGCAGTATTTT. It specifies CASSEQQGLGDTQYF.

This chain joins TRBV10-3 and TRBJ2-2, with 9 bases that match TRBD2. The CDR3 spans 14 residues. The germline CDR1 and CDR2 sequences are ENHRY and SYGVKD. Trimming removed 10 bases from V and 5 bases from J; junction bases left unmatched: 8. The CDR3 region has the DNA TGTGCCACCGGGATGCGGGGGGGGACCGGGGAGCTGTTTTTT. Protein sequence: CATGMRGGTGELFF.

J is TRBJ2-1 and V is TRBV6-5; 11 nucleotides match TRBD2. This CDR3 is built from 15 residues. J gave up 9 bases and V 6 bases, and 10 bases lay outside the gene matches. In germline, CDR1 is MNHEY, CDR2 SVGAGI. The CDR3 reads CASRIAGGRDFEQFF. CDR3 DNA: TGTGCCAGCAGAATAGCGGGGGGGCGGGATTTTGAGCAGTTCTTC.

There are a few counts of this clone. This CDR3 is CASTGTGIVYEQYF. DNA of the CDR3: TGTGCCAGCACAGGTACAGGTATCGTCTACGAGCAGTACTTC. V gene TRBV6-5 combines with J gene TRBJ2-7; tentative D call: TRBD1 (5 bases). Between the trimmed V and J ends, which lost 7 bases and 3 bases, there was a span of 16 bases. Germline lookup yields CDR1 MNHEY and CDR2 SVGAGI. This CDR3 is built from 14 residues.

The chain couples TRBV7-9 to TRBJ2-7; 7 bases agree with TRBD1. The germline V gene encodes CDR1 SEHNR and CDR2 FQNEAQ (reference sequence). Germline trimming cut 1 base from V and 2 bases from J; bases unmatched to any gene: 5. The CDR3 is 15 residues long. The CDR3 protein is CASSLEVTGPYEQYF. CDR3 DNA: TGTGCCAGCAGCTTAGAGGTGACAGGGCCCTACGAGCAGTACTTC.

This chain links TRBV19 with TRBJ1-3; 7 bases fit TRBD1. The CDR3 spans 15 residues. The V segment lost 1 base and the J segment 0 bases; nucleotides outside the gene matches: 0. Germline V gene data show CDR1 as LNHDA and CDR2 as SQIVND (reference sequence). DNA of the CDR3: TGTGCCAGTAGTATAGCAGGGGGCTCTGGAAACACCATATATTTT. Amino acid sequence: CASSIAGGSGNTIYF.

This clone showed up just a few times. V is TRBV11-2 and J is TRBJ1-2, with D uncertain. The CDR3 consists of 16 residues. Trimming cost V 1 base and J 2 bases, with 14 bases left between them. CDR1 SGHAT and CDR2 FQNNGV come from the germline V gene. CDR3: CASSLVRSRPNYGYTF. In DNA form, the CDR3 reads TGTGCCAGCAGCTTAGTTCGCTCACGCCCCAACTATGGCTACACCTTC.

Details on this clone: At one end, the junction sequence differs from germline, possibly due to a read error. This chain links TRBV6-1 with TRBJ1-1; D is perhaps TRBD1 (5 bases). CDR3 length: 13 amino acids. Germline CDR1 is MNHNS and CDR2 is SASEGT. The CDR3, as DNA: TGTGCCAGCAGGGAAGGGGTCTCGCTTGAAGCTTTCTTT. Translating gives CASREGVSLEAFF.

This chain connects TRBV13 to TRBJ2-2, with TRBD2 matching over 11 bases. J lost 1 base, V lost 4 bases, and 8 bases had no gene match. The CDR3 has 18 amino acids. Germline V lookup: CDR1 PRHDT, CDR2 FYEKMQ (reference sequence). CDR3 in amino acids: CASSSRLAGRLNTGELFF. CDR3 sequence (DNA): TGTGCCAGCAGCTCCAGACTAGCGGGGCGGTTGAACACCGGGGAGCTGTTTTTT.

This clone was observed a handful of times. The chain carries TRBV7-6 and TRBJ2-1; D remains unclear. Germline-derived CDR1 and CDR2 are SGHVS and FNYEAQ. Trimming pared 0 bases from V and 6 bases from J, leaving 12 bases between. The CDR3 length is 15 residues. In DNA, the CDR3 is TGTGCCAGCAGCTTAGCCTCAGGATCCCGCAATGAGCAGTTCTTC. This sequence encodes CASSLASGSRNEQFF.

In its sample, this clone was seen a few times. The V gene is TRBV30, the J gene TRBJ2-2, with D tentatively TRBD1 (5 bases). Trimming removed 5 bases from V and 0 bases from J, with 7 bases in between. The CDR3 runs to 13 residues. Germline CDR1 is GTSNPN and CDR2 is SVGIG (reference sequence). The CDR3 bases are TGTGCCTGGGGCAGGGCGAACACCGGGGAGCTGTTTTTT. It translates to CAWGRANTGELFF.

DNA of the CDR3: TGTGCCAGCTCACGGGACATAAGCAATCAGCCCCAGCATTTT. This translates into CASSRDISNQPQHF. The gene calls are TRBV7-2 and TRBJ1-5; D perhaps matches TRBD1 (6 bases). Per the germline V gene, CDR1 is SGHTA and CDR2 is FQGNSA. The CDR3 has 14 residues. V dropped 8 bases and J dropped 1 base, with 12 bases sitting between them.

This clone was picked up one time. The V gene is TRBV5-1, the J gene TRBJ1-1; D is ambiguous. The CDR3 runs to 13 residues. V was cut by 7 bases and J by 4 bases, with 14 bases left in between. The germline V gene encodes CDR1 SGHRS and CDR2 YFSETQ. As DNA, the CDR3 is TGCGCCAGCTCAAGGGCCGGCCCCACTGAAGCTTTCTTT. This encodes CASSRAGPTEAFF. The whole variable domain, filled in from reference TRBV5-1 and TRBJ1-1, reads KAGVTQTPRYLIKTRGQQVTLSCSPISGHRSVSWYQQTPGQGLQFLFEYFSETQRNKGNFPGRFSGRQFSNSRSEMNVSTLELGDSALYLCASSRAGPTEAFFGQGTRLTVV.

The CDR3 is CASRPGQGTDTQYF. For the CDR3, the DNA is TGTGCCAGCAGGCCGGGACAGGGCACAGATACGCAGTATTTT. The chain links TRBV2 to TRBJ2-3; TRBD1 aligns across 8 bases. CDR3 length: 14 amino acids. After removal of 6 bases from V and 1 base from J, the junction contained 3 bases not matched to a gene. Per the germline V gene, CDR1 is SNHLY and CDR2 is FYNNEI.

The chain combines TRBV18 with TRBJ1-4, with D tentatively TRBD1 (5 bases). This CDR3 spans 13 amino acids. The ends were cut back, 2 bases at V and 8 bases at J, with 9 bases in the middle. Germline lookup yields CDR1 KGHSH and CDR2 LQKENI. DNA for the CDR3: TGTGCCAGCTCACCAGGGGCGGGAGAAAAACTGTTTTTT. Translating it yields CASSPGAGEKLFF.

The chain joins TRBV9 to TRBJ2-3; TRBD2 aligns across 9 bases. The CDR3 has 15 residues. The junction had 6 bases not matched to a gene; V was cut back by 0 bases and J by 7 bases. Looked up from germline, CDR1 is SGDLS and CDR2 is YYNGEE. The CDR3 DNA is TGTGCCAGCAGCGTAGGGCGGGGGGGCCTCAATACGCAGTATTTT. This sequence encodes CASSVGRGGLNTQYF.

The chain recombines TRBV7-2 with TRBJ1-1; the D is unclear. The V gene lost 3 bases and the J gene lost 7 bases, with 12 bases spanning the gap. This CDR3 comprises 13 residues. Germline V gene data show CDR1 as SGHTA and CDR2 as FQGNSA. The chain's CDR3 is CASSFRGYGEAFF. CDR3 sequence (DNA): TGTGCCAGCAGCTTTAGAGGGTACGGTGAAGCTTTCTTT.

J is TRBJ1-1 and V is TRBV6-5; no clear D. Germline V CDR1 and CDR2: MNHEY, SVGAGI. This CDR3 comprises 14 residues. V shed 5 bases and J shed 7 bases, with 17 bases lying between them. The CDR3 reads CASSKIQAKDEAFF. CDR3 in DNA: TGTGCCAGCAGTAAAATTCAGGCTAAGGATGAAGCTTTCTTT.

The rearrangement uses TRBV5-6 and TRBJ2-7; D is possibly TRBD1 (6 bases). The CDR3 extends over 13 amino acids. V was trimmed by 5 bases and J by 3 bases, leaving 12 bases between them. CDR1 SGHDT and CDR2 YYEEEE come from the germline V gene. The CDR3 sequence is CASRPGHVYEQYF. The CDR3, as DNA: TGTGCCAGCAGACCGGGACACGTCTACGAGCAGTACTTC.

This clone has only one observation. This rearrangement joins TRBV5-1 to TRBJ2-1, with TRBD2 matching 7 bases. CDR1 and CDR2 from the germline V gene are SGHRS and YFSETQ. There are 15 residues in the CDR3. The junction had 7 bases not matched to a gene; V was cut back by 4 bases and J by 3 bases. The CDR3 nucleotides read TGCGCCAGCAGCCGGGACCGGGACTACTACAATGAGCAGTTCTTC. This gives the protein CASSRDRDYYNEQFF.

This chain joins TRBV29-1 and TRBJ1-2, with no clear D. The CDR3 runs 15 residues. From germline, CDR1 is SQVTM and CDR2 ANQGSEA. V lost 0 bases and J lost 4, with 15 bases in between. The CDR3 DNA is TGCAGCGTTGAAGATCCCCAGCCCTCCACCTATGGCTACACCTTC. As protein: CSVEDPQPSTYGYTF.

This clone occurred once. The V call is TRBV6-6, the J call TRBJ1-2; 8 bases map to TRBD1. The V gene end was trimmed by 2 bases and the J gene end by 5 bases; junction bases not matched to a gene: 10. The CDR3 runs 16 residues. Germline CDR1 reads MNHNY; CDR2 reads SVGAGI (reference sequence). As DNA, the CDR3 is TGTGCCAGCAGTTACGATCAAGCCGGGACAGGTTATGGCTACACCTTC. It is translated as CASSYDQAGTGYGYTF.

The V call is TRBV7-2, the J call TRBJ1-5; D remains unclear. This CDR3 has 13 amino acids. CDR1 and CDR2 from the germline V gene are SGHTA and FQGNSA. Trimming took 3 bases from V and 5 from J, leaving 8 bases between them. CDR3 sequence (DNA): TGTGCCAGCAGCTTGGCCACCTATCAGCCCCAGCATTTT. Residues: CASSLATYQPQHF.